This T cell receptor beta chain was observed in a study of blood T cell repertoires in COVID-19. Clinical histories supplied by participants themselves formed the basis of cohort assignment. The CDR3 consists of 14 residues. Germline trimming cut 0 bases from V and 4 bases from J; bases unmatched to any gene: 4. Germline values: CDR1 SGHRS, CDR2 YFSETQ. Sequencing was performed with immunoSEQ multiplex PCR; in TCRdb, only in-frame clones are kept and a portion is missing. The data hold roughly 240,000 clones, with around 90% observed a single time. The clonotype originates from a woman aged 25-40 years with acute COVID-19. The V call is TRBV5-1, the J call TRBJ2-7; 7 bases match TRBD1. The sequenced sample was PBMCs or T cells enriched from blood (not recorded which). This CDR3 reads CASSLEGGMYEQYF. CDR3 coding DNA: TGCGCCAGCAGCTTGGAAGGGGGCATGTACGAGCAGTACTTC.